The clone carrying this T cell receptor (beta chain) occurred many times. Antigen unknown. Clones were sequenced by immunoSEQ multiplex PCR, and TCRdb holds only the in-frame ones, with some missing. The repertoire holds some 1 million clones, with 70% to 80% as singletons. This sample stems from a study of shared clonotypes between healthy human individuals. Study-wide points: Naive CD4 clonotypes overlapped across a few donors at around 4.8%. Clonotype sharing among the donors was expected to vary with sequencing depth.

The sample comprised memory CD4+ T cells sorted from blood. Subset denoted: CD45RA-negative fraction. The TCR comes from a young man in good health.

CDR3 in DNA: TGTGCCAGCAGCTTCGGGGGGGGGAGCCCTGAAGCTTTCTTT. Its protein is CASSFGGGSPEAFF. V gene TRBV7-9 combines with J gene TRBJ1-1; TRBD1 is a possible D gene (5 bases). The length of the CDR3 is 14 residues. Germline V gene sequence: CDR1 SEHNR, CDR2 FQNEAQ (reference sequence). V was trimmed by 3 bases and J by 6 bases, leaving 14 bases between them.